These T cell receptor beta chains were read from a single sample in a study of CD8+ T cells in alopecia areata. The method was immunoSEQ multiplex PCR; TCRdb's version includes in-frame clones alone and lacks a portion of them. The sample yields about 270,000 clones, 60% seen once. The input for sequencing was CD4+ T cells sorted from blood, taken around week 54, from a patient treated with tofacitinib. These receptors came from a human donor with alopecia areata. Each CDR3 is given with its conserved first and last residue. The D gene is left open where the match is weak. Only some rows state a clone size, as once, few, many or a class for expanded clones.

d_gene | j_gene | v_gene | abundance | CDR3nt | CDR3aa
. | TRBJ2-7 | TRBV4-2 | few | TGTGCCAGCAGCCAAGATTCCGGACTCTCTGGCGAGCAGTACTTC | CASSQDSGLSGEQYF
. | TRBJ2-5 | TRBV5-1 | once | TGCGCCAGCAGCTCCGGAGGCCAAGAGACCCAGTACTTC | CASSSGGQETQYF
TRBD1 | TRBJ2-7 | TRBV29-1 | . | TGCAGCGCACGACAGGGACCCTACGAGCAGTACTTC | CSARQGPYEQYF
TRBD1 | TRBJ1-2 | TRBV7-2 | once | TGTGCCAGCAGCTTAGTGGCGCAGGGGGGCGGCTACACCTTC | CASSLVAQGGGYTF
TRBD2 | TRBJ2-1 | TRBV30 | . | TGTGCCTGGAGCCGAGTGGACCTCACACTAGCGGGGGGCTTTAGCTCCTACAATGAGCAGTTCTTC | CAWSRVDLTLAGGFSSYNEQFF
. | TRBJ1-1 | TRBV29-1 | few | TGCAGCGTTGATGGCAGGGCTAACACTGAAGCTTTCTTT | CSVDGRANTEAFF
. | TRBJ1-1 | TRBV2 | . | TGTGCCAGCAGCAAACAGGGGAACACTGAAGCTTTCTTT | CASSKQGNTEAFF
. | TRBJ1-6 | TRBV5-4 | . | TGTGCCAGCAGCTTGTACAGGGACTCACCCCTCCACTTT | CASSLYRDSPLHF
TRBD1 | TRBJ1-2 | TRBV4-2 | . | TGTGCCAGCAGCCACCTCCGGGACAGGGATGGCCACACCTTC | CASSHLRDRDGHTF
TRBD1 | TRBJ1-5 | TRBV18 | . | TGTGCCAGCTCACCAGGACAGGGGTATCAGCCCCAGCATTTT | CASSPGQGYQPQHF
TRBD1 | TRBJ2-3 | TRBV27 | . | TGTGCCAGCAGTGCAAACAGGGGTCTGGGAACAGATACGCAGTATTTT | CASSANRGLGTDTQYF
. | TRBJ2-3 | TRBV5-6 | . | TGTGCCAGCAGCTTGAGACAGCTAATCACAGATACGCAGTATTTT | CASSLRQLITDTQYF
TRBD1 | TRBJ1-6 | TRBV4-1 | . | TGCGCCAGCAGCCTCCGGACAGGGTCCGTGAGTTCACCCCTCCACTTT | CASSLRTGSVSSPLHF
. | TRBJ1-1 | TRBV2 | . | TGTGCCAGCAGCCAAAGGTCCATCACTGAAGCTTTCTTT | CASSQRSITEAFF
TRBD1 | TRBJ2-7 | TRBV5-1 | . | TGCGCCAGCAGCTTGTCCGGGACAGGGCGCTACGAGCAGTACTTC | CASSLSGTGRYEQYF
TRBD1 | TRBJ2-6 | TRBV29-1 | . | TGCAGCGTTACCCCCGGGACAGGGGGGTCTGGGGCCAACGTCCTGACTTTC | CSVTPGTGGSGANVLTF
. | TRBJ2-5 | TRBV7-2 | few | TGTGCCAGCAGCTTTGGGGGGACCCAGTACTTC | CASSFGGTQYF
. | TRBJ2-7 | TRBV11-2 | . | TGTGCCAGCAGCTTTAGTCGCGTGACAGTTGAGTTC | CASSFSRVTVEF
TRBD1 | TRBJ1-4 | TRBV9 | . | TGTGCCAGCAGCCGGGGGACAGGCAATGAAAAACTGTTTTTT | CASSRGTGNEKLFF
. | TRBJ2-5 | TRBV6-6 | few | TGTGCCAGCAGCTCCAATGTGGAGACCCAGTACTTC | CASSSNVETQYF
. | TRBJ1-2 | TRBV25-1 | . | TGTGCCAGCGGGGGGGTGGCGTATGGCTACACCTTC | CASGGVAYGYTF
. | TRBJ1-2 | TRBV11-2 | . | TGTGCCAGCAGCTTAGACTACCAGGAGAGGTCGGATGGCTACACCTTC | CASSLDYQERSDGYTF
TRBD1 | TRBJ2-7 | TRBV6-5 | few | TGTGCCAGCAACCCGACCGGGACAGGGTTCTACGAGCAGTACTTC | CASNPTGTGFYEQYF
. | TRBJ2-7 | TRBV30 | few | TGTGCCTGGAGAGGGCCCGTCGAGCAGTACTTC | CAWRGPVEQYF
. | TRBJ2-7 | TRBV7-8 | . | TGTGCCAGCAGCCCTTTAGCGGGACAGGATCCCTACGAGCAGTACTTC | CASSPLAGQDPYEQYF
TRBD2 | TRBJ2-3 | TRBV30 | . | TGTGCCTTAGCGGGGGACCCAGATACGCAGTATTTT | CALAGDPDTQYF
. | TRBJ1-6 | TRBV12-5 | few | TGTGCTAGTGGATTCGACAGCTACAATTCACCCCTCCACTTT | CASGFDSYNSPLHF
. | TRBJ2-3 | TRBV15 | . | TGTGCCACCAGCAGGGACTTAGTGAGGGGTCGGGGCGCAGATACGCAGTATTTT | CATSRDLVRGRGADTQYF
. | TRBJ2-3 | TRBV5-4 | few | TGTGCCAGCAGCCCCACGTCTCAGGGGAGCACAGATACGCAGTATTTT | CASSPTSQGSTDTQYF
. | TRBJ1-5 | TRBV6-5 | few | TGTGCCAGCACGGACGGGGACAATCAGCCCCAGCATTTT | CASTDGDNQPQHF
TRBD1 | TRBJ1-5 | TRBV7-9 | few | TGTGCCAGCAGCCTCTCGACAGGGCCCCAGCCCCAGCATTTT | CASSLSTGPQPQHF
. | TRBJ1-2 | TRBV6-1 | . | TGTGCCAGCACTCAAGGGGGGAACTATGGCTACACCTTC | CASTQGGNYGYTF
. | TRBJ2-3 | TRBV5-1 | . | TGCGCCAGCAGCTTGGTACAGGGTACAGATACGCAGTATTTT | CASSLVQGTDTQYF
TRBD1 | TRBJ1-1 | TRBV30 | . | TGTGCCCGAGGACAGGGGGCCGGCACTGAAGCTTTCTTT | CARGQGAGTEAFF
. | TRBJ1-1 | TRBV30 | few | TGTGCCTGGAGTGTACTGGCAGTAGAAGCTTTCTTT | CAWSVLAVEAFF
. | TRBJ2-2 | TRBV5-1 | . | TGCGCCAGCAGCTTCGAACATACCGGGGAGCTGTTTTTT | CASSFEHTGELFF
. | TRBJ2-3 | TRBV9 | . | TGTGCCAGCAGCAGGGTCTCGGGGACAGATACGCAGTATTTT | CASSRVSGTDTQYF
TRBD2 | TRBJ2-1 | TRBV5-1 | . | TGCGCCAGCAGCCCGGGACTAGCGGGATACAATGAGCAGTTCTTC | CASSPGLAGYNEQFF
TRBD1 | TRBJ2-2 | TRBV12-5 | . | TGTGCTAGTGGTTTGCCGGACAGGGGGGCCGGGGAGCTGTTTTTT | CASGLPDRGAGELFF
. | TRBJ2-7 | TRBV6-5 | . | TGTGCCACCGCGGACGCGGCCTTCTACGAGCAGTACTTC | CATADAAFYEQYF
TRBD2 | TRBJ2-5 | TRBV29-1 | . | TGCAGCGTTGAAGACAGGGGACTAGCGGAAGAGACCCAGTACTTC | CSVEDRGLAEETQYF
. | TRBJ1-2 | TRBV30 | . | TGTGCCTGTAGGTGGGATATGCCTAACTATGGCTACACCTTC | CACRWDMPNYGYTF
. | TRBJ2-1 | TRBV29-1 | . | TGCAGCGCCGGGACGGATTACAATGAGCAGTTCTTC | CSAGTDYNEQFF
TRBD1 | TRBJ1-6 | TRBV5-1 | . | TGCGCCAGCAGCTCCGGACAGGGGAAAGATTCACCCCTCCACTTT | CASSSGQGKDSPLHF
TRBD2 | TRBJ2-1 | TRBV29-1 | once | TGCAGCGTTACCACCAGCCCCAGCGGGGGGGCCAATGAGCAGTTCTTC | CSVTTSPSGGANEQFF
. | TRBJ1-2 | TRBV30 | . | TGTGCCTGGAGAAGGGGTGTCGGGGGCGCGAACTATGGCTACACCTTC | CAWRRGVGGANYGYTF
. | TRBJ1-5 | TRBV7-9 | . | TGTGCCAGCGCCAGAGGGTCAGGGGCAGATCAGCCCCAGCATTTT | CASARGSGADQPQHF
. | TRBJ1-1 | TRBV30 | . | TGTGCCTGGATAAACAGGGCCATGAACACTGAAGCTTTCTTT | CAWINRAMNTEAFF
. | TRBJ2-2 | TRBV9 | many | TGTGCCAGCAGCGCTCAGGGTGTAACGAACACCGGGGAGCTGTTTTTT | CASSAQGVTNTGELFF
. | TRBJ1-1 | TRBV18 | . | TGTGCCAGCTCATCCCAGAGAGAAGCTTTCTTT | CASSSQREAFF
TRBD1 | TRBJ2-5 | TRBV7-9 | once | TGTGCCAGCAGCTCGGACAGGGAGCGTGAGACCCAGTACTTC | CASSSDRERETQYF
. | TRBJ2-7 | TRBV10-2 | . | TGCGCCAGCTCCGCGGACAGTTCCTACGAGCAGTACTTC | CASSADSSYEQYF
TRBD1 | TRBJ2-1 | TRBV9 | . | TGTGCCAGCAGCGGAGTGCAAGCGGACAGGTACAATGAGCAGTTCTTC | CASSGVQADRYNEQFF
. | TRBJ1-1 | TRBV10-2 | few | TGCGCCAGCGTCAGGGGAATGAACACTGAAGCTTTCTTT | CASVRGMNTEAFF
TRBD1 | TRBJ2-7 | TRBV6-5 | . | TGTGCCAGCAGCCGAACCGGGACAGGGTCCTACGAGCAGTACTTC | CASSRTGTGSYEQYF
. | TRBJ2-5 | TRBV2 | few | TGTGCCACCCAGGGGCAAGAGACCCAGTACTTC | CATQGQETQYF
TRBD1 | TRBJ1-5 | TRBV7-2 | . | TGTGCCAGCAGCCCGACAGGGGGAAATCAGCCCCAGCATTTT | CASSPTGGNQPQHF